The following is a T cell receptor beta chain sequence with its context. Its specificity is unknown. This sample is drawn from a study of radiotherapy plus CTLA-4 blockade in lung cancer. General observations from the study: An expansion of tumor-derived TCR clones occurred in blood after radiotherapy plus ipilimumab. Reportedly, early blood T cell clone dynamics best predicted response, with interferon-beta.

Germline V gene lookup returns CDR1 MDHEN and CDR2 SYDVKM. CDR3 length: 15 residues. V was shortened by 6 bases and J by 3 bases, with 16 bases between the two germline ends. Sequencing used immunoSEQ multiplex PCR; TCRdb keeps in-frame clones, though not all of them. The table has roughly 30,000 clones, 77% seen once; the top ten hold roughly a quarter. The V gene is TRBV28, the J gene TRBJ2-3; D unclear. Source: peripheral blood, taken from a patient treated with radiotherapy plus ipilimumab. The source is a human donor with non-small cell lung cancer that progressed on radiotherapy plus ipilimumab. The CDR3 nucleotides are TGTGCCAGCAGCAACCGCAGGACCGGGACAGATACGCAGTATTTT. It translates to CASSNRRTGTDTQYF.